The next 14 T cell receptor beta chains were all read from a single sample in a study of cytomegalovirus exposure and HLA in healthy donors. PCR used 60 Vbeta primers and 13 Jbeta primers. Generated by immunoSEQ multiplex PCR, the TCRdb table keeps only in-frame clones and is missing some. Among tens of thousands of clones listed, about 79% were seen once. Sequenced material: PBMCs. Source of these receptors: a woman in her forties in good health and CMV-seronegative.

The genes are TRBV6-5 and TRBJ2-3; 8 positions match TRBD1. Germline V gene lookup returns CDR1 MNHEY and CDR2 SVGAGI. The ends lost 8 bases at V and 5 bases at J; junction bases unmatched: 12. This CDR3 contains 15 residues. Here the CDR3 reads CASPEGRGQGDTQYF. In DNA form, the CDR3 reads TGTGCCAGCCCGGAAGGCAGGGGGCAGGGAGATACGCAGTATTTT.

J is TRBJ2-1 and V is TRBV19, with 13 bases fitting TRBD2. CDR1 LNHDA and CDR2 SQIVND come from the germline V gene (reference sequence). V lost 5 bases and J lost 4; bases outside the gene matches: 5. This CDR3 contains 16 residues. CDR3 sequence (DNA): TGTGCCAGTAGTGGGACTAGCGGGAACTTATACAATGAGCAGTTCTTC. Translation gives CASSGTSGNLYNEQFF.

V usage is TRBV7-9 and J usage is TRBJ1-5; perhaps TRBD1 as D (6 bases). Trimming took off 2 bases at V and 0 bases at J, with 11 bases between the two ends. The CDR3 loop spans 16 amino acids. Germline V gene lookup returns CDR1 SEHNR and CDR2 FQNEAQ (reference sequence). This chain's CDR3 is CASSLQGTNSNQPQHF. DNA for the CDR3: TGTGCCAGCAGCTTACAGGGGACAAATAGCAATCAGCCCCAGCATTTT. Based on the CDR3 plus reference TRBV7-9 and TRBJ1-5, the full variable domain is DTGVSQNPRHKITKRGQNVTFRCDPISEHNRLYWYRQTLGQGPEFLTYFQNEAQLEKSRLLSDRFSAERPKGSFSTLEIQRTEQGDSAMYLCASSLQGTNSNQPQHFGDGTRLSIL.

This chain links TRBV5-4 with TRBJ2-7, with no clear D. Trimming shortened V by 4 bases and J by 2 bases, and 13 bases separated the two germline ends. In germline, CDR1 is SGHNT, CDR2 YYREEE (reference sequence). The CDR3 consists of 14 residues. CDR3 in DNA: TGTGCCAGCAGCCCCGCACTACCCCCCTACGAGCAGTACTTC. This codes for CASSPALPPYEQYF. The full variable domain, completed using reference TRBV5-4 and TRBJ2-7, is ETGVTQSPTHLIKTRGQQVTLRCSSQSGHNTVSWYQQALGQGPQFIFQYYREEENGRGNFPPRFSGLQFPNYSSELNVNALELDDSALYLCASSPALPPYEQYFGPGTRLTVT.

This chain joins TRBV7-9 and TRBJ1-1; 8 nucleotides line up with TRBD1. The CDR3 is 14 amino acids. The V gene's germline CDR1 is SEHNR and CDR2 FQNEAQ (reference sequence). J gave up 4 bases and V 1 base, and 2 bases lay outside the gene matches. Here the CDR3 reads CASSLGQGSTEAFF. The CDR3 DNA follows: TGTGCCAGCAGCTTAGGACAGGGGAGCACTGAAGCTTTCTTT. Complete variable domain (other parts from reference TRBV7-9 and TRBJ1-1): DTGVSQNPRHKITKRGQNVTFRCDPISEHNRLYWYRQTLGQGPEFLTYFQNEAQLEKSRLLSDRFSAERPKGSFSTLEIQRTEQGDSAMYLCASSLGQGSTEAFFGQGTRLTVV.

There are a few counts of this clone. The chain is built from TRBV25-1 and TRBJ1-1; D remains ambiguous. This CDR3 region has 14 residues. The germline CDR1 and CDR2 sequences are MGHDK and SYGVNS. V was shortened by 2 bases and J by 4 bases, with 11 bases between the two germline ends. Here the CDR3 reads CASSERGWATEAFF. The CDR3 nucleotides are TGTGCCAGCAGTGAACGGGGTTGGGCCACTGAAGCTTTCTTT. The entire variable domain, with the rest obtained from reference TRBV25-1 and TRBJ1-1, is as follows: EADIYQTPRYLVIGTGKKITLECSQTMGHDKMYWYQQDPGMELHLIHYSYGVNSTEKGDLSSESTVSRIRTEHFPLTLESARPSHTSQYLCASSERGWATEAFFGQGTRLTVV.

In its sample, this clone was seen a few times. V usage is TRBV25-1 and J usage is TRBJ2-3, with D perhaps matching TRBD1 (5 bases). Per the germline V gene, CDR1 is MGHDK and CDR2 is SYGVNS. CDR3 length: 17 amino acids. V lost 4 bases and J lost 2, with 19 bases in between. The DNA of the CDR3 is TGTGCCAGCAGTGTAAAGGGGTCACTATCTCCCACAGATACGCAGTATTTT. It yields the protein CASSVKGSLSPTDTQYF.

The chain links TRBV29-1 to TRBJ2-7; D gene unclear. The CDR3 has 13 amino acids. In germline, CDR1 is SQVTM, CDR2 ANQGSEA. The germline V and J ends were trimmed by 2 bases and 2 bases, with 10 bases remaining between them. As DNA, the CDR3 is TGCAGCGTTGAATTCAATACAGCCTACGAGCAGTACTTC. It is translated as CSVEFNTAYEQYF.

The chain is built from TRBV2 and TRBJ1-1; D is perhaps TRBD1 (6 bases). The germline V gene has CDR1 SNHLY and CDR2 FYNNEI. This CDR3 region has 15 residues. The V end lost 4 bases, the J end lost 0 bases, and 12 bases lay between the germline ends. As DNA, the CDR3 is TGTGCCAGCAGTGGAGGGGGAACCTTGAACACTGAAGCTTTCTTT. Protein product: CASSGGGTLNTEAFF.

The J gene is TRBJ2-3, the V gene TRBV6-6; the D gene is possibly TRBD2 (6 bases). Germline-derived CDR1 and CDR2 are MNHNY and SVGAGI (reference sequence). V was shortened by 8 bases and J by 1 base, with 10 bases between the two germline ends. The CDR3 length is 13 residues. The DNA of the CDR3 is TGTGCCAGCCGGGACTCTGGCACAGATACGCAGTATTTT. It is translated as CASRDSGTDTQYF.

This clone has just a few counts. The chain uses TRBV10-3 and TRBJ1-3; a weak D match, TRBD1 (6 bases). The length of the CDR3 is 16 residues. Per the germline V gene, CDR1 is ENHRY and CDR2 is SYGVKD. The V end lost 4 bases, the J end lost 0 bases, and 13 bases lay between the germline ends. CDR3 region: CAISAKRTDSGNTIYF. CDR3 coding DNA: TGTGCCATCAGTGCCAAAAGGACAGACTCTGGAAACACCATATATTTT.

The chain recombines TRBV13 with TRBJ2-1; D possibly corresponds to TRBD2 (6 bases). Germline CDR1 reads PRHDT; CDR2 reads FYEKMQ (reference sequence). Trimming removed 3 bases from V and 1 base from J, with 10 bases in between. The CDR3 runs 15 residues. CDR3 region: CASSLAGRSYNEQFF. CDR3 nucleotides: TGTGCCAGCAGCTTGGCGGGACGATCCTACAATGAGCAGTTCTTC.

The rearrangement joins TRBV2 to TRBJ2-7; unclear D gene. Trimming left V 6 bases short and J 3 bases short, with 12 bases between. This CDR3 region has 13 residues. From germline, CDR1 is SNHLY and CDR2 FYNNEI. The CDR3 DNA sequence: TGTGCCAGCAGGATTGGAGAAGGCTACGAGCAGTACTTC. Its protein product is CASRIGEGYEQYF.

The count of this clone is one. The chain couples TRBV5-1 to TRBJ1-1; 11 bases are a match to TRBD1. CDR1 SGHRS and CDR2 YFSETQ come from the germline V gene. The ends lost 5 bases at V and 1 base at J; junction bases unmatched: 4. This CDR3 comprises 15 residues. CDR3 amino acids: CASRVDRGPNTEAFF. The DNA for the CDR3 is TGCGCCAGCAGGGTGGACAGGGGGCCGAACACTGAAGCTTTCTTT.